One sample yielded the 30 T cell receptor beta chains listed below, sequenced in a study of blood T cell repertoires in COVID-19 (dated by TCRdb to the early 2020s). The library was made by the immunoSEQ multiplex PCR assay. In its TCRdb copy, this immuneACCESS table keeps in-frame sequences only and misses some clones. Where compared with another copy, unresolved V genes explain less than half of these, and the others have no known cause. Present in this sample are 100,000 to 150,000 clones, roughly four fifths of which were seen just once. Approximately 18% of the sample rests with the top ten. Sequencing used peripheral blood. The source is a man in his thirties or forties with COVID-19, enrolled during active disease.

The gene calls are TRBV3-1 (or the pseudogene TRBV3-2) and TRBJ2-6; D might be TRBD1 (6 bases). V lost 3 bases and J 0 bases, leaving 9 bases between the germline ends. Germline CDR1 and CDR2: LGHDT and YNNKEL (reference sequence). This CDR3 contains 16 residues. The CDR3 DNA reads TGTGCCAGCAGCCAGGGGGCCTACTCTGGGGCCAACGTCCTGACTTTC. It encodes CASSQGAYSGANVLTF.

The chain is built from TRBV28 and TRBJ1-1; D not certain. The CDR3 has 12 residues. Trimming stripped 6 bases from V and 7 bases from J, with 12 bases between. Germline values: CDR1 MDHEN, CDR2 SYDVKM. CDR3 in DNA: TGTGCCAGCAGATCCCGACTGATTGAAGCTTTCTTT. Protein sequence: CASRSRLIEAFF. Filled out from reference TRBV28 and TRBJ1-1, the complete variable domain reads DVKVTQSSRYLVKRTGEKVFLECVQDMDHENMFWYRQDPGLGLRLIYFSYDVKMKEKGDIPEGYSVSREKKERFSLILESASTNQTSMYLCASRSRLIEAFFGQGTRLTVV.

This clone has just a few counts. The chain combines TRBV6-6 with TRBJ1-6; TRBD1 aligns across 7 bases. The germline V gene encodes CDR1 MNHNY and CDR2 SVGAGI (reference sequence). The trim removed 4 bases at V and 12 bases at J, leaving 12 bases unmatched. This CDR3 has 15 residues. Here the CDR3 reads CASSSQEQGSQPLHF. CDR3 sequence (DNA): TGTGCCAGCAGTTCCCAGGAACAGGGGTCCCAACCCCTCCACTTT.

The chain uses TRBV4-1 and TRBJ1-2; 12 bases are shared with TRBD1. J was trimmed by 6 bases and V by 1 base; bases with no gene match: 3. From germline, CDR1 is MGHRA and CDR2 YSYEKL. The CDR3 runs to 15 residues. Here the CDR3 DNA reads TGCGCCAGCAGCCAAGCGGGACAGGGGGCCCATGGCTACACCTTC. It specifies CASSQAGQGAHGYTF.

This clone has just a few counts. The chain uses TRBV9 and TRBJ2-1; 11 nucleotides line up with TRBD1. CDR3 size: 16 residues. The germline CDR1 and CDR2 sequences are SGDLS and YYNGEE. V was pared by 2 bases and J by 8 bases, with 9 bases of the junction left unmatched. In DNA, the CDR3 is TGTGCCAGCAGCGTCCGCCTTGGACAGGGGGCAGATGAGCAGTTCTTC. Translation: CASSVRLGQGADEQFF. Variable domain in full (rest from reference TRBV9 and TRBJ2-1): DSGVTQTPKHLITATGQRVTLRCSPRSGDLSVYWYQQSLDQGLQFLIQYYNGEERAKGNILERFSAQQFPDLHSELNLSSLELGDSALYFCASSVRLGQGADEQFFGPGTRLTVL.

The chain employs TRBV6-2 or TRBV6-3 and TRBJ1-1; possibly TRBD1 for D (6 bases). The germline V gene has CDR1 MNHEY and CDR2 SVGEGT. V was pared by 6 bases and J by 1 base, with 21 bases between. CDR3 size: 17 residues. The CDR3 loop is CASSPTANRDKNTEAFF. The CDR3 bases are TGTGCCAGCAGCCCGACTGCTAACCGGGACAAGAACACTGAAGCTTTCTTT.

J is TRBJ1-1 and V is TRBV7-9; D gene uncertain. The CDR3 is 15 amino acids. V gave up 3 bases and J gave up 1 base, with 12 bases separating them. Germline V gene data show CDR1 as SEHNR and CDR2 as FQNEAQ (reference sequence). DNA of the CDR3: TGTGCCAGCAGCTTCGTTTCACCGAGGAACACTGAAGCTTTCTTT. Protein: CASSFVSPRNTEAFF.

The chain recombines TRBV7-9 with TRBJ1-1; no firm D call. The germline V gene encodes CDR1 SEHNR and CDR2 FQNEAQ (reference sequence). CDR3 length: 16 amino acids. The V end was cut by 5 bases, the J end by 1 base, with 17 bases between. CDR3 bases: TGTGCCAGCAGCCTCCGGATTCGGGAGGGGAACACTGAAGCTTTCTTT. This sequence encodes CASSLRIREGNTEAFF.

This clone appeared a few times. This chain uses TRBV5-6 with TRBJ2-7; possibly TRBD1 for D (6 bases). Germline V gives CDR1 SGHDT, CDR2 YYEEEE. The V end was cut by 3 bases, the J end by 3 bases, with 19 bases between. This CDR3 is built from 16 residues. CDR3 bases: TGTGCCAGCAGCTCCCAGTTAGCAGGGGCCGACTACGAGCAGTACTTC. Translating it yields CASSSQLAGADYEQYF.

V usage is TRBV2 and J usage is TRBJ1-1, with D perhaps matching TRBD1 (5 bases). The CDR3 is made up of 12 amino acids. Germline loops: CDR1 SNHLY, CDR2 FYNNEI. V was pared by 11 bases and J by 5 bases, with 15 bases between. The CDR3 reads CAAGRAGTEAFF. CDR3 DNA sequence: TGTGCCGCAGGGAGGGCTGGGACTGAAGCTTTCTTT.

The CDR3 sequence is CASSFGQGSDTQYF. The DNA of the CDR3 is TGTGCCAGCAGTTTTGGACAGGGGTCTGATACGCAGTATTTT. V usage is TRBV6-5 and J usage is TRBJ2-3; 9 bases line up with TRBD1. Germline V gives CDR1 MNHEY, CDR2 SVGAGI. V lost 4 bases and J lost 6; bases outside the gene matches: 5. The CDR3 sequence is 14 residues long.

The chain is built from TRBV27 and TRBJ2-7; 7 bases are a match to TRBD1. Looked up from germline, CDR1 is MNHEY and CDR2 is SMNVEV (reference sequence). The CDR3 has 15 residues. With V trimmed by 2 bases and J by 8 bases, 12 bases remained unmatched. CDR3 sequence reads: CASSLVGQPFTKQYF. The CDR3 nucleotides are TGTGCCAGCAGTTTAGTGGGACAGCCTTTTACGAAGCAGTACTTC.

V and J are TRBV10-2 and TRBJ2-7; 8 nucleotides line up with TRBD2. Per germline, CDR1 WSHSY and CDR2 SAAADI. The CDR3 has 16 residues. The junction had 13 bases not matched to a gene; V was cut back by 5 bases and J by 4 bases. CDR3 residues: CASSKTRAGDPYEQYF. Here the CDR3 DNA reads TGCGCCAGCAGTAAGACTCGAGCGGGAGATCCTTACGAGCAGTACTTC.

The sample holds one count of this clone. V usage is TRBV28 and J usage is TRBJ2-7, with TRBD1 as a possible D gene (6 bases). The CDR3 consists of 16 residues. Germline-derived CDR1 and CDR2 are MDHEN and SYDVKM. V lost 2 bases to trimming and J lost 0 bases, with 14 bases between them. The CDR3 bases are TGTGCCAGCAGTTTAATCCAGGGGCGGAACTCCTACGAGCAGTACTTC. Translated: CASSLIQGRNSYEQYF.

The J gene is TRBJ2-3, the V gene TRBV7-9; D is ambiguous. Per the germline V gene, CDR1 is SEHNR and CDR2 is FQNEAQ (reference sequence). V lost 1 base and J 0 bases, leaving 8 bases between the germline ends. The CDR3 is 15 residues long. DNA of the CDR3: TGTGCCAGCAGCTTAGGAGCTTCTAGCACAGATACGCAGTATTTT. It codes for CASSLGASSTDTQYF.

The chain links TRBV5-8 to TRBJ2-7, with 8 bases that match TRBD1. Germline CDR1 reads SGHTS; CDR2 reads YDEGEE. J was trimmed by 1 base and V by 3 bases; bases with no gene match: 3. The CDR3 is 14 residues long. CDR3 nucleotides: TGTGCCAGCAGCTGGGGGACAGGATCCTACGAGCAGTACTTC. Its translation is CASSWGTGSYEQYF.

The CDR3 DNA sequence: TGTGCCAGCAGTATAGGGGGCGGCTCTGGGGCCAACGTCCTGACTTTC. It yields the protein CASSIGGGSGANVLTF. The rearrangement joins TRBV6-6 to TRBJ2-6, with 7 bases matching TRBD1. CDR3 length: 16 residues. V was pared by 5 bases and J by 0 bases, with 4 bases of the junction left unmatched. CDR1 is MNHNY, CDR2 SVGAGI, per germline (reference sequence).

The CDR3, as DNA: TGTGCCAGCAGTCCGGAGGCATTTCAGCCCCAGCATTTT. This gives the protein CASSPEAFQPQHF. This chain joins TRBV27 and TRBJ1-5; no firm D call. The CDR3 is 13 residues long. Trimming pared 5 bases from V and 6 bases from J, leaving 11 bases between. Per the germline V gene, CDR1 is MNHEY and CDR2 is SMNVEV (reference sequence).

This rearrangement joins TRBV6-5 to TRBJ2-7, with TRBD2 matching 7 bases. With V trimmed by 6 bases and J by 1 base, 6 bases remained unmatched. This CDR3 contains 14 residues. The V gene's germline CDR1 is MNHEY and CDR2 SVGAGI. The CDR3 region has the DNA TGTGCCAGCAGGGCTCGCGGGGGTTCCTACGAGCAGTACTTC. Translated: CASRARGGSYEQYF.

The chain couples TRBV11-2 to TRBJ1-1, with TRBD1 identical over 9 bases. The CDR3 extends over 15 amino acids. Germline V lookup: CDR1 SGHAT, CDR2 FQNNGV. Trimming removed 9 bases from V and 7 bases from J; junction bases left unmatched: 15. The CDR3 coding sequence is TGTGCCAGAATAGGGGCCGACAGGGGGGCAAATGAAGCTTTCTTT. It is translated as CARIGADRGANEAFF.

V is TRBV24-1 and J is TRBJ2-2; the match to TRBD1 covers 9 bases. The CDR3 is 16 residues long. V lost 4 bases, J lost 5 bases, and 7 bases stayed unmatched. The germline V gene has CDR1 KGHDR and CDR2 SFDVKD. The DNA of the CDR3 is TGTGCCACCAGTGACCCGGGACAGGGTTTTACCGGGGAGCTGTTTTTT. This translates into CATSDPGQGFTGELFF.

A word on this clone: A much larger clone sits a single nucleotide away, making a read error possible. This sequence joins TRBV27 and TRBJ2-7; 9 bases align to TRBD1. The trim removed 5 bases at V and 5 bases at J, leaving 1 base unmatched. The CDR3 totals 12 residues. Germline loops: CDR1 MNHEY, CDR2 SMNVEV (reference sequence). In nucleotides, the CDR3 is TGTGCCAGCAGTAGGACAGGGGACGAGCAGTACTTC. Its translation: CASSRTGDEQYF.

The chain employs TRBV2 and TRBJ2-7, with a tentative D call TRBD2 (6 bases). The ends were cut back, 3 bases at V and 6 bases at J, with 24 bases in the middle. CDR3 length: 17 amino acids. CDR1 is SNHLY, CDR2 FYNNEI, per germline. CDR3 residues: CASSEGWGLGLRGEQYF. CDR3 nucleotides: TGTGCCAGCAGTGAGGGCTGGGGACTGGGCCTTCGGGGCGAGCAGTACTTC.

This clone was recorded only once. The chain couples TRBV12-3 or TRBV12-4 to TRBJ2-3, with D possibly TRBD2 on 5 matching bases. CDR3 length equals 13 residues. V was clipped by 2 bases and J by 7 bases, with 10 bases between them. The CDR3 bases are TGTGCCAGCAGTTTACCCGGGGAGTATACGCAGTATTTT. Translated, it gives CASSLPGEYTQYF.

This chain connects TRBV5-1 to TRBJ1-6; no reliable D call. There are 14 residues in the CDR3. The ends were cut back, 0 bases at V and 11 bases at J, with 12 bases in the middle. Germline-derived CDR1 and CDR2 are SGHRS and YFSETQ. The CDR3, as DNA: TGCGCCAGCAGCTTGGCCGCGGGGTACCCACCCCTCCACTTT. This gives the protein CASSLAAGYPPLHF.

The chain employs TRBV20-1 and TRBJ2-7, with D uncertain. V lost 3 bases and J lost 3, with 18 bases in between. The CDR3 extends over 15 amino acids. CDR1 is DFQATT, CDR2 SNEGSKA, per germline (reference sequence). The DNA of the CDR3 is TGCAGTGCTAGTCGGGTTCAAAATGGGTTCTACGAGCAGTACTTC. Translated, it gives CSASRVQNGFYEQYF.

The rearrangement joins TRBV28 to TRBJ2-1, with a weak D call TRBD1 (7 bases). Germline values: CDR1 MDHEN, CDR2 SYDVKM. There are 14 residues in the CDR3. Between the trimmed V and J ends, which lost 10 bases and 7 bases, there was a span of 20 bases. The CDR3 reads CATLRQGGKNEQFF. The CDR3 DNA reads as TGTGCCACGCTGAGACAGGGAGGAAAAAATGAGCAGTTCTTC.

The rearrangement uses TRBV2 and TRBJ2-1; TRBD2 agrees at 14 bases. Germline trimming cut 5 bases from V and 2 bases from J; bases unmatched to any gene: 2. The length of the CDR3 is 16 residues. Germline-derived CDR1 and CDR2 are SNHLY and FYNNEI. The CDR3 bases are TGTGCCAGCAGTTCGGGACTAGCGGGGGCCTACAATGAGCAGTTCTTC. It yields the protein CASSSGLAGAYNEQFF.

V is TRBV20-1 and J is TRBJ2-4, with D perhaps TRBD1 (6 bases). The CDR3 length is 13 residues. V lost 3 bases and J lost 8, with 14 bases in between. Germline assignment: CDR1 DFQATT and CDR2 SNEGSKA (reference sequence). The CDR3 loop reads CSASTGGKHIQYF. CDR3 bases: TGCAGTGCTAGTACTGGGGGCAAGCACATTCAGTACTTC.

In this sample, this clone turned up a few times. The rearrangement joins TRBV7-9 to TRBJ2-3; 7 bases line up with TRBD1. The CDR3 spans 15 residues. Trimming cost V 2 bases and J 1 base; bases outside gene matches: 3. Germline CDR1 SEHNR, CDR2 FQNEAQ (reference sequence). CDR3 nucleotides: TGTGCCAGCAGCTTATCCGGACAGGGCACAGATACGCAGTATTTT. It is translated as CASSLSGQGTDTQYF.